Described below is a single TCR beta chain sequence and its context. Its antigen is as yet unknown. Only in-frame clones appear in the TCRdb table, and some are missing; sequencing was by immunoSEQ multiplex PCR. This sample has more than 50,000 clones; roughly 79% occur once, and the top ten carry about 2.4%. The entry originates in a study of vaccination effects on CD4 cells after COVID-19. Study at large: All participants had two doses of either the BNT162b2 or mRNA-1273 vaccine.

Germline V gene lookup returns CDR1 GTSNPN and CDR2 SVGIG (reference sequence). Trimming shortened V by 2 bases and J by 3 bases, and 4 bases separated the two germline ends. The CDR3 has 11 residues. Points from the study as a whole: Healthy vaccinees had only 1 of 255 vaccine-induced clones cross-react with common cold coronaviruses. Clones from infection and from vaccination both contracted markedly late after vaccination.

Sequencing in the ViraFEST assay came after antigen-specific CD4+ T cells had been expanded with viral peptide pools, which were used to stimulate PBMC. Subsequent to roughly 10 days of culture, CD4+ T cells were isolated. The clonotype originates from a human donor who received a COVID-19 vaccine. The specimen comprised CD4+ T cells from PBMCs cultured with HCoV-229E spike peptides, sampled before COVID-19 vaccination. The chain joins TRBV30 to TRBJ1-2; D not certain. The chain's CDR3 is CAWSRYYGYTF. In DNA form, the CDR3 reads TGTGCCTGGAGTCGGTACTATGGCTACACCTTC.